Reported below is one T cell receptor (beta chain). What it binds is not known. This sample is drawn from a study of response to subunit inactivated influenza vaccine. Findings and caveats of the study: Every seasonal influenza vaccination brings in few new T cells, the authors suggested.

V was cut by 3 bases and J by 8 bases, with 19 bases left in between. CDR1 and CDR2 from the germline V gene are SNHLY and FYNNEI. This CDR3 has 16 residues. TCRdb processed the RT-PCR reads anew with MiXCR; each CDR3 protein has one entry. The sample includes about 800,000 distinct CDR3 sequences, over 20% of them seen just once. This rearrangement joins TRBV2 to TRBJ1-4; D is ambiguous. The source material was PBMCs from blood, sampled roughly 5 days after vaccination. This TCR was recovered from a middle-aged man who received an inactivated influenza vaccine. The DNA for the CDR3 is TGTGCCAGCAGTGACCTCTCTTCCCGACGCGACGAAAAACTGTTTTTT. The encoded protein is CASSDLSSRRDEKLFF.